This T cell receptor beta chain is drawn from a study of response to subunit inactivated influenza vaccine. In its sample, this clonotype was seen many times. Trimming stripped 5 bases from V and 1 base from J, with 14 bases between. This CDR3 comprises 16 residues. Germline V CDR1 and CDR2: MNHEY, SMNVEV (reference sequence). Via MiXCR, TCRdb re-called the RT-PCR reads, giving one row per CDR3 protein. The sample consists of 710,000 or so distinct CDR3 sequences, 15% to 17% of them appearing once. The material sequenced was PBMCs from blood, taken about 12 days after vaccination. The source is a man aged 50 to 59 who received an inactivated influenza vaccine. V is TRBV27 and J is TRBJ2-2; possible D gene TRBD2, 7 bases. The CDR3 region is CASSPWGGQNTGELFF. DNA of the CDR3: TGTGCCAGCAGTCCTTGGGGGGGGCAGAACACCGGGGAGCTGTTTTTT.